This TCR beta chain was found in a study of T cell responses to AZD1222 COVID-19 vaccine. Produced via immunoSEQ multiplex PCR; TCRdb's table is partial and in-frame only. Of 70,000 or so clones in the sample, around 83% were seen once. This clone came up a few times. The CDR3 loop spans 15 amino acids. CDR1 and CDR2 from the germline V gene are MNHEY and SVGEGT. Trimming left V 6 bases short and J 2 bases short, with 16 bases between. The V gene is TRBV6-2 or TRBV6-3, the J gene TRBJ1-1, with D unclear. Sequences were derived from peripheral blood, sampled on day 0 of AZD1222 vaccination. This TCR was recovered from an adult in good health. The CDR3 region is CASSRRRPQNTEAFF. CDR3 DNA sequence: TGTGCCAGCAGCCGCAGAAGACCCCAAAACACTGAAGCTTTCTTT.